The 3 T cell receptor beta chains below all came from one sample that was sequenced in a study of T-cell reconstitution after alpha-beta-depleted transplantation in children. Construction of the TCRbeta library involved unique molecular identifiers. TCRdb re-derived calls from the PCR reads in MiXCR, one entry per CDR3 protein. In the table there are 200,000 to 300,000 distinct CDR3 sequences, about a quarter of which are singletons. This specimen was PBMCs, taken before TCRalphabeta/CD19-depleted stem cell transplant. Receptors were obtained from a girl aged 2 to 9 with Fanconi anemia, due to receive a stem cell transplant.

J is TRBJ2-1 and V is TRBV2; D might be TRBD1 (7 bases). From germline, CDR1 is SNHLY and CDR2 FYNNEI. V was trimmed by 6 bases and J by 4 bases, leaving 16 bases between them. The CDR3 runs 15 residues. The DNA for the CDR3 is TGTGCCAGCAGAGACAGGGACTGGGGATACAATGAGCAGTTCTTC. Residues: CASRDRDWGYNEQFF.

The V gene is TRBV27, the J gene TRBJ2-7, with D hard to call. V shed 0 bases and J shed 0 bases, with 9 bases lying between them. Germline values: CDR1 MNHEY, CDR2 SMNVEV (reference sequence). The CDR3 is made up of 15 amino acids. This CDR3 reads CASSLSWASSYEQYF. The CDR3 DNA follows: TGTGCCAGCAGTTTATCGTGGGCGAGCTCCTACGAGCAGTACTTC.

This clonotype appeared many times. The CDR3 DNA reads as TGTGCCAGCAGCGTAGAGGATAGCGGGAGGACCGGGGAGCTGTTTTTT. It translates to CASSVEDSGRTGELFF. This chain joins TRBV9 and TRBJ2-2; TRBD2 matches 10 bases. Germline loops: CDR1 SGDLS, CDR2 YYNGEE. V lost 0 bases and J lost 5; bases outside the gene matches: 4. The CDR3 runs 16 residues.